Below, 31 T cell receptor beta chains from the same sample are listed, as sequenced in a study of T cells in localized non-small cell lung cancer. The table came from immunoSEQ multiplex PCR; TCRdb's copy has only in-frame clones and leaves some out. The sample shows 20,000 to 30,000 clones, approximately 90% of them seen only once. Here the sequenced sample was PBMCs, taken before any cancer treatment. The receptor source for this set is a man aged 40 to 75 with stage II lung adenocarcinoma.

The chain uses TRBV6-1 and TRBJ1-5; 9 bases are a match to TRBD1. The germline V gene encodes CDR1 MNHNS and CDR2 SASEGT. This CDR3 has 15 residues. V was pared by 6 bases and J by 1 base, with 4 bases of the junction left unmatched. CDR3 residues: CASRPDRGSNQPQHF. The DNA for the CDR3 is TGTGCCAGCAGGCCGGACAGGGGCAGCAATCAGCCCCAGCATTTT.

The gene calls are TRBV6-5 and TRBJ2-3, with 8 bases matching TRBD2. The germline gives CDR1 MNHEY, CDR2 SVGAGI. CDR3 length: 15 residues. The V gene end was trimmed by 2 bases and the J gene end by 0 bases; junction bases not matched to a gene: 1. The CDR3 sequence: CASSYGGGSTDTQYF. The CDR3 bases are TGTGCCAGCAGTTACGGCGGGGGGAGCACAGATACGCAGTATTTT.

V gene TRBV28 combines with J gene TRBJ2-1; TRBD2 aligns across 10 bases. The CDR3 is 15 residues long. In germline, CDR1 is MDHEN, CDR2 SYDVKM. V lost 3 bases to trimming and J lost 8 bases; unmatched junction nucleotides: 7. The CDR3 bases are TGTGCCAGCAGTTTGAGCGGGGGGGTCTCGTATGAGCAGTTCTTC. It codes for CASSLSGGVSYEQFF.

The V gene is TRBV28, the J gene TRBJ2-1; TRBD2 aligns across 9 bases. This CDR3 has 13 residues. V gave up 8 bases and J gave up 5 bases; unmatched junction bases: 4. Germline CDR1 MDHEN, CDR2 SYDVKM. The CDR3 sequence is CASGSGSNNEQFF. The CDR3 DNA reads TGTGCCAGCGGTAGCGGGAGTAACAATGAGCAGTTCTTC.

The V and J genes are TRBV7-2 and TRBJ2-5, with 13 bases matching TRBD2. Per the germline V gene, CDR1 is SGHTA and CDR2 is FQGNSA. The CDR3 spans 17 residues. The V segment lost 5 bases and the J segment 0 bases; nucleotides outside the gene matches: 6. CDR3 bases: TGTGCCAGCAGCCTTACTAGCGGGGGGGCGTACCAAGAGACCCAGTACTTC. Residues: CASSLTSGGAYQETQYF.

The V call is TRBV7-9, the J call TRBJ2-5; 7 bases line up with TRBD1. Germline lookup yields CDR1 SEHNR and CDR2 FQNEAQ (reference sequence). After removal of 6 bases from V and 2 bases from J, the junction contained 15 bases not matched to a gene. This CDR3 comprises 17 residues. The DNA for the CDR3 is TGTGCCAGCAGGAATGATCTCAGGGGGAGAATTCAAGAGACCCAGTACTTC. It is translated as CASRNDLRGRIQETQYF.

The chain carries TRBV5-4 and TRBJ2-2; 11 bases are shared with TRBD2. Germline V gene lookup returns CDR1 SGHNT and CDR2 YYREEE (reference sequence). The trim removed 4 bases at V and 4 bases at J, leaving 6 bases unmatched. The CDR3 covers 16 residues. The CDR3 here is CASSHLAGGFTGELFF. DNA of the CDR3: TGTGCCAGCAGCCACCTAGCGGGAGGTTTCACCGGGGAGCTGTTTTTT.

This sequence joins TRBV6-1 and TRBJ1-6; 7 bases line up with TRBD1. The CDR3 loop spans 12 amino acids. Trimming took 11 bases from V and 7 from J; bases not matched to a gene: 5. Germline loops: CDR1 MNHNS, CDR2 SASEGT. DNA for the CDR3: TGTGCCGGGACAGACCCCAATTCACCCCTCCACTTT. It translates to CAGTDPNSPLHF.

The chain links TRBV19 to TRBJ1-1, with a tentative D call TRBD1 (6 bases). The CDR3 contains 13 residues. Trimming stripped 8 bases from V and 5 bases from J, with 15 bases between. CDR1 LNHDA and CDR2 SQIVND come from the germline V gene (reference sequence). The CDR3: CASDEGRGTEAFF. The CDR3 nucleotides are TGTGCCAGTGATGAGGGAAGGGGGACTGAAGCTTTCTTT.

V gene TRBV7-8 combines with J gene TRBJ2-3, with a weak D call TRBD1 (6 bases). Per the germline V gene, CDR1 is SGHVS and CDR2 is FQNEAQ. The CDR3 sequence is 15 residues long. V gave up 4 bases and J gave up 3 bases, with 14 bases separating them. The CDR3 here is CASSSGTSKTDTQYF. In DNA, the CDR3 is TGTGCCAGCAGCTCGGGGACATCGAAAACAGATACGCAGTATTTT.

The V and J genes are TRBV7-6 and TRBJ2-1, with TRBD2 matching 11 bases. CDR1 and CDR2 from the germline V gene are SGHVS and FNYEAQ. Unmatched junction bases numbered 3, after V lost 5 bases and J lost 0 bases. The CDR3 is 16 residues long. CDR3 DNA: TGTGCCAGCAGCAAAACTAGCGGGAGCTCCTACAATGAGCAGTTCTTC. Translated, it gives CASSKTSGSSYNEQFF.

The J gene is TRBJ1-4, the V gene TRBV6-5; 8 bases map to TRBD1. V gave up 4 bases and J gave up 10 bases; unmatched junction bases: 11. Germline lookup yields CDR1 MNHEY and CDR2 SVGAGI. The CDR3 spans 15 residues. The CDR3 here is CASSSTGASFGKLFF. CDR3 DNA: TGTGCCAGCAGTTCGACAGGGGCTTCATTTGGAAAACTGTTTTTT.

V is TRBV5-1 and J is TRBJ2-7; D possibly corresponds to TRBD2 (6 bases). The CDR3 has 14 residues. The V end lost 3 bases, the J end lost 4 bases, and 14 bases lay between the germline ends. Germline V gene data show CDR1 as SGHRS and CDR2 as YFSETQ. The CDR3 protein is CASSWRGGTYEQYF. CDR3 nucleotide sequence: TGCGCCAGCAGCTGGAGGGGCGGCACATACGAGCAGTACTTC.

This chain links TRBV19 with TRBJ2-2, with a weak D call TRBD2 (6 bases). Germline CDR1 LNHDA, CDR2 SQIVND (reference sequence). V dropped 9 bases and J dropped 3 bases, with 26 bases sitting between them. There are 18 residues in the CDR3. The CDR3 is CASRLISGHPRDTGELFF. For the CDR3, the DNA is TGTGCCAGCCGCCTAATCAGCGGGCATCCGCGGGACACCGGGGAGCTGTTTTTT.

By sample share, this clone is hyperexpanded. The chain recombines TRBV6-5 with TRBJ1-2, with D tentatively TRBD1 (5 bases). CDR3 size: 12 residues. Between the trimmed V and J ends, which lost 6 bases and 8 bases, there was a span of 13 bases. Germline V lookup: CDR1 MNHEY, CDR2 SVGAGI. The CDR3 reads CASRQAGGGYTF. As DNA, the CDR3 is TGTGCCAGCAGACAGGCTGGTGGGGGCTACACCTTC.

In its sample, this clone was seen once. The chain is built from TRBV4-3 and TRBJ1-3; D unclear. The CDR3 covers 11 residues. V lost 4 bases and J 2 bases, leaving 0 bases between the germline ends. Per the germline V gene, CDR1 is LGHNA and CDR2 is YSLEER. CDR3 amino acids: CASSPGNTIYF. The DNA for the CDR3 is TGCGCCAGCAGCCCTGGAAACACCATATATTTT.

This chain links TRBV30 with TRBJ2-7, with TRBD1 matching over 7 bases. The CDR3 covers 12 residues. V was clipped by 2 bases and J by 6 bases; unmatched bases: 4. Germline V lookup: CDR1 GTSNPN, CDR2 SVGIG (reference sequence). The CDR3 coding sequence is TGTGCCTGGAGTCGGGACAGTACCGAGCAGTACTTC. It specifies CAWSRDSTEQYF.

The V and J genes are TRBV7-9 and TRBJ2-5; tentative D call: TRBD2 (6 bases). The CDR3 runs 17 residues. Per germline, CDR1 SEHNR and CDR2 FQNEAQ (reference sequence). V lost 0 bases, J lost 2 bases, and 16 bases lay in between. DNA of the CDR3: TGTGCCAGCAGCTTAGCCGGGACTGCTCGGGGGCAAGAGACCCAGTACTTC. Amino acid sequence: CASSLAGTARGQETQYF.

The chain couples TRBV2 to TRBJ2-7; possible D gene TRBD1, 6 bases. The V end lost 6 bases, the J end lost 6 bases, and 21 bases lay between the germline ends. CDR3 length: 15 amino acids. Germline V gene data show CDR1 as SNHLY and CDR2 as FYNNEI. CDR3 in amino acids: CASSRLGQPSVEQYF. CDR3 bases: TGTGCCAGCAGCAGACTTGGACAGCCCAGCGTCGAGCAGTACTTC.

The gene calls are TRBV27 and TRBJ1-1; D perhaps matches TRBD1 (5 bases). V shed 3 bases and J shed 2 bases, with 10 bases lying between them. The CDR3 is made up of 14 amino acids. Germline V CDR1 and CDR2: MNHEY, SMNVEV (reference sequence). The CDR3 loop is CASSLGTPNTEAFF. CDR3 nucleotides: TGTGCCAGCAGTTTGGGGACGCCCAACACTGAAGCTTTCTTT.

The chain recombines TRBV6-5 with TRBJ2-3; 9 nucleotides line up with TRBD2. The CDR3 is 14 amino acids. Germline CDR1 is MNHEY and CDR2 is SVGAGI. V was pared by 5 bases and J by 5 bases, with 5 bases of the junction left unmatched. In DNA form, the CDR3 reads TGTGCCAGCAGTACCGGGACTAGCCTAGATACGCAGTATTTT. It yields the protein CASSTGTSLDTQYF.

This clone is classed as medium-sized (0.01 to 0.1%). The gene calls are TRBV9 and TRBJ2-3; D remains unclear. The length of the CDR3 is 16 residues. Germline CDR1 SGDLS, CDR2 YYNGEE. Between the trimmed V and J ends, which lost 4 bases and 0 bases, there was a span of 15 bases. The CDR3 loop is CASSYSRLLSTDTQYF. The DNA for the CDR3 is TGTGCCAGCAGCTATTCCAGGCTCCTTAGCACAGATACGCAGTATTTT.

V gene TRBV14 combines with J gene TRBJ1-1; no firm D call. The CDR3 covers 13 residues. The V gene lost 0 bases and the J gene lost 11 bases, with 13 bases spanning the gap. Per the germline V gene, CDR1 is SGHDN and CDR2 is FVKESK. CDR3 sequence: CASSQDIGERAFF. CDR3 sequence (DNA): TGTGCCAGCAGCCAAGATATTGGGGAAAGGGCTTTCTTT.

This chain links TRBV18 with TRBJ2-3; 10 bases align to TRBD2. The CDR3 extends over 15 amino acids. Germline values: CDR1 KGHSH, CDR2 LQKENI. With 2 bases clipped from V and 4 bases from J, the junction kept 3 bases outside the gene matches. CDR3 sequence: CASSPGTSEADTQYF. In DNA, the CDR3 is TGTGCCAGCTCACCAGGGACTAGCGAGGCAGATACGCAGTATTTT.

The chain has TRBV6-1 and TRBJ2-7; D not certain. Germline loops: CDR1 MNHNS, CDR2 SASEGT. The V gene lost 7 bases and the J gene lost 3 bases, with 13 bases spanning the gap. The CDR3 sequence is 13 residues long. The chain's CDR3 is CASNPTRNYEQYF. As DNA, the CDR3 is TGTGCCAGCAACCCGACACGGAACTACGAGCAGTACTTC.

V usage is TRBV5-4 and J usage is TRBJ2-5, with 12 bases matching TRBD2. Trimming took 2 bases from V and 2 from J; bases not matched to a gene: 4. Germline CDR1 and CDR2: SGHNT and YYREEE (reference sequence). The CDR3 sequence is 16 residues long. CDR3 region: CASSFPLAGGQETQYF. The CDR3 DNA follows: TGTGCCAGCAGCTTCCCGCTAGCGGGGGGGCAAGAGACCCAGTACTTC.

V usage is TRBV18 and J usage is TRBJ2-7; D gene ambiguous. This CDR3 spans 13 amino acids. Trimming left V 3 bases short and J 1 base short, with 7 bases between. Looked up from germline, CDR1 is KGHSH and CDR2 is LQKENI. The CDR3 loop reads CASSPGRSYEQYF. The CDR3 DNA is TGTGCCAGCTCACCCGGACGGTCCTACGAGCAGTACTTC.

The V and J genes are TRBV20-1 and TRBJ1-1, with D possibly matching TRBD1 (6 bases). The V gene lost 6 bases and the J gene lost 8 bases, with 10 bases spanning the gap. The germline gives CDR1 DFQATT, CDR2 SNEGSKA (reference sequence). The CDR3 spans 10 residues. The CDR3 nucleotides are TGCAGTGCCCAGGGGCGGGAAGCTTTCTTT. It yields the protein CSAQGREAFF.

This clone was observed once. The J gene is TRBJ2-5, the V gene TRBV7-2, with D perhaps matching TRBD2 (5 bases). The CDR3 contains 13 residues. With 0 bases removed from V and 4 bases from J, the gap between germline ends came to 6 bases. Germline assignment: CDR1 SGHTA and CDR2 FQGNSA. The CDR3 sequence is CASSLASAETQYF. DNA of the CDR3: TGTGCCAGCAGCTTAGCTAGCGCAGAGACCCAGTACTTC. Full variable domain (missing parts from reference TRBV7-2 and TRBJ2-5): GAGVSQSPSNKVTEKGKDVELRCDPISGHTALYWYRQSLGQGLEFLIYFQGNSAPDKSGLPSDRFSAERTGGSVSTLTIQRTQQEDSAVYLCASSLASAETQYFGPGTRLLVL.

The rearrangement links TRBV4-3 to TRBJ2-7; D is perhaps TRBD1 or TRBD2 (6 bases each). Looked up from germline, CDR1 is LGHNA and CDR2 is YSLEER. V gave up 4 bases and J gave up 7 bases, with 14 bases separating them. The CDR3 contains 13 residues. CDR3 coding DNA: TGCGCCAGCAGCCCCAACACAGGGAGGGAGCAGTACTTC. Translated: CASSPNTGREQYF.

The genes are TRBV11-2 and TRBJ2-7; maybe TRBD2 (5 bases). V was shortened by 4 bases and J by 4 bases, with 8 bases between the two germline ends. The CDR3 is 12 residues long. Germline values: CDR1 SGHAT, CDR2 FQNNGV. CDR3 coding DNA: TGTGCCAGCAGCTGGACTGAATACGAGCAGTACTTC. As protein: CASSWTEYEQYF. The full variable domain, its missing parts supplied by reference TRBV11-2 and TRBJ2-7, is EAGVAQSPRYKIIEKRQSVAFWCNPISGHATLYWYQQILGQGPKLLIQFQNNGVVDDSQLPKDRFSAERLKGVDSTLKIQPAKLEDSAVYLCASSWTEYEQYFGPGTRLTVT.